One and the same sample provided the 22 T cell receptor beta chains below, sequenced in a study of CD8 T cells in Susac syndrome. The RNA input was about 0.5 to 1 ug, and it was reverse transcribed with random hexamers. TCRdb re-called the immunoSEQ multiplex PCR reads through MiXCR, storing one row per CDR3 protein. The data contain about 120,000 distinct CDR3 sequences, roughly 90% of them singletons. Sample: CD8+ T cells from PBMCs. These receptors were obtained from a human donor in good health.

The CDR3 coding sequence is TGTGCCAGCAGCGTGATACCAGGGGGCGTAGAGACGAATCAGCCCCAGCATTTT. This encodes CASSVIPGGVETNQPQHF. The genes are TRBV6-2 or TRBV6-3 and TRBJ1-5; 8 nucleotides line up with TRBD1. The CDR3 extends over 18 amino acids. Germline values: CDR1 MNHEY, CDR2 SVGEGT. V lost 6 bases and J lost 4; bases outside the gene matches: 17.

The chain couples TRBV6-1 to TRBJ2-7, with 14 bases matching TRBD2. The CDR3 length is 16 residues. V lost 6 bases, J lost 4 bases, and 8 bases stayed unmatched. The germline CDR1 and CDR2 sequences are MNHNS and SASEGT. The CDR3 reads CASSSRTSGGRYEQYF. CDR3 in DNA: TGTGCCAGCAGCTCGAGGACTAGCGGGGGGAGATACGAGCAGTACTTC.

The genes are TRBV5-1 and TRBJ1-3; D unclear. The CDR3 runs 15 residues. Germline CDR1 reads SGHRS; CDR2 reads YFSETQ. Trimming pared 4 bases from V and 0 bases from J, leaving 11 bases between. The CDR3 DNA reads TGCGCCAGCAGCCCCAAACCTGTCTCTGGAAACACCATATATTTT. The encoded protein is CASSPKPVSGNTIYF.

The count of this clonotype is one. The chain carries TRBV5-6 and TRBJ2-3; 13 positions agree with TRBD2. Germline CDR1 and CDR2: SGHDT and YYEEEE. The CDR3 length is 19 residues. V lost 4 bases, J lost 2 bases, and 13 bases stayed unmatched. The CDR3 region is CASSPLTGTSGTFTDTQYF. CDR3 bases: TGTGCCAGCAGCCCGCTAACCGGGACTAGCGGGACGTTCACAGATACGCAGTATTTT.

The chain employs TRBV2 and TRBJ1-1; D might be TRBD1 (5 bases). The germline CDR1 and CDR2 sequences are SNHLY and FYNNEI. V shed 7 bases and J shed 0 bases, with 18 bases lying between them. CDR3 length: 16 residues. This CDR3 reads CASIQSPGTMNTEAFF. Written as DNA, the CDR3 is TGTGCCAGCATCCAGTCCCCAGGGACCATGAACACTGAAGCTTTCTTT.

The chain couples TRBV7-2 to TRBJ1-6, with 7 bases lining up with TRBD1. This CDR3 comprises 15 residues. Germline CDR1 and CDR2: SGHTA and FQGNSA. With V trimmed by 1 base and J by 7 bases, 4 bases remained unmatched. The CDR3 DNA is TGTGCCAGCAGCTTAGGACAGGGTCGAAATTCACCCCTCCACTTT. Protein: CASSLGQGRNSPLHF. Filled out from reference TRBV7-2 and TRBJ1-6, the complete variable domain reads GAGVSQSPSNKVTEKGKDVELRCDPISGHTALYWYRQSLGQGLEFLIYFQGNSAPDKSGLPSDRFSAERTGGSVSTLTIQRTQQEDSAVYLCASSLGQGRNSPLHFGNGTRLTVT.

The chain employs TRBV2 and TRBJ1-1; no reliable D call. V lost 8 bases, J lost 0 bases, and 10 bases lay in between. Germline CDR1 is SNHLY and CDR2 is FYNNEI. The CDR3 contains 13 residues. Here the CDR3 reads CASEDRMNTEAFF. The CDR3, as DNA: TGTGCCAGCGAGGATCGTATGAACACTGAAGCTTTCTTT. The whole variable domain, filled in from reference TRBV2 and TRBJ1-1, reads EPEVTQTPSHQVTQMGQEVILRCVPISNHLYFYWYRQILGQKVEFLVSFYNNEISEKSEIFDDQFSVERPDGSNFTLKIRSTKLEDSAMYFCASEDRMNTEAFFGQGTRLTVV.

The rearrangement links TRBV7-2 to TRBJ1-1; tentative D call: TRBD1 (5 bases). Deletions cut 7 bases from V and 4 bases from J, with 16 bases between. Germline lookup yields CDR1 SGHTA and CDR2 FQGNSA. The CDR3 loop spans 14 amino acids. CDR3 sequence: CASTDRQSVTEAFF. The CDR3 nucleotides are TGTGCCAGCACCGATCGACAGTCTGTCACTGAAGCTTTCTTT.

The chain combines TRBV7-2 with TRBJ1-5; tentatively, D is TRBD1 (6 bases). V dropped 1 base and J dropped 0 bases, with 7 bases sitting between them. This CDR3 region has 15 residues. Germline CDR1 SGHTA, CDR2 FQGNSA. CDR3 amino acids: CASSLEGVSNQPQHF. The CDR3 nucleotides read TGTGCCAGCAGCTTAGAGGGGGTTAGCAATCAGCCCCAGCATTTT.

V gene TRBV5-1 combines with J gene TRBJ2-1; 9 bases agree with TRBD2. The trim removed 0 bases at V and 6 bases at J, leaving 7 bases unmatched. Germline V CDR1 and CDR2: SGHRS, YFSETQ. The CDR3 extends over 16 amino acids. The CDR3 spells CASSLVQASGTNEQFF. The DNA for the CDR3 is TGCGCCAGCAGCTTGGTCCAGGCTAGCGGGACCAATGAGCAGTTCTTC.

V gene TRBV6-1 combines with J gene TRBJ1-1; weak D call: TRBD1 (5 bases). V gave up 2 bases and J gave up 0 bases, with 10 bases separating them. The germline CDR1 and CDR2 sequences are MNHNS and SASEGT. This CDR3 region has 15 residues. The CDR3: CASSEQGPMNTEAFF. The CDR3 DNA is TGTGCCAGCAGTGAACAGGGCCCGATGAACACTGAAGCTTTCTTT.

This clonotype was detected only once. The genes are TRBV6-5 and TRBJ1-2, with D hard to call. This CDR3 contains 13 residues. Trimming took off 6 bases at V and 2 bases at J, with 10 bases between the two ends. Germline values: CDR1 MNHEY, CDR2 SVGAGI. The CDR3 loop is CASSQRENYGYTF. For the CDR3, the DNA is TGTGCCAGCAGCCAAAGGGAAAACTATGGCTACACCTTC.

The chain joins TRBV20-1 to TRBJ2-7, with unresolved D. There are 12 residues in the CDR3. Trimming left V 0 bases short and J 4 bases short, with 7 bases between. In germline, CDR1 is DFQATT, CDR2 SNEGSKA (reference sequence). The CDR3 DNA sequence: TGCAGTGCTAGAGATATCCGATACGAGCAGTACTTC. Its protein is CSARDIRYEQYF.

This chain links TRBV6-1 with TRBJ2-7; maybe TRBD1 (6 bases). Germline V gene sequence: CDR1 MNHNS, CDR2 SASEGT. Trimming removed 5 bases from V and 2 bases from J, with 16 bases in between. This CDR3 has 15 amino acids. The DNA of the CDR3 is TGTGCCAGCAGTCCCCAGGGGAGTACGACCTACGAGCAGTACTTC. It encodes CASSPQGSTTYEQYF.

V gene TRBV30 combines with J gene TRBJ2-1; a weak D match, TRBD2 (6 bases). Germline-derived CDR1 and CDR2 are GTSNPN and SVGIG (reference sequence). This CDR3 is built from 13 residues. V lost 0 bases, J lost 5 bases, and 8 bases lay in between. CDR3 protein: CAWSVGGNNEQFF. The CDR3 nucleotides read TGTGCCTGGAGTGTAGGCGGGAACAATGAGCAGTTCTTC. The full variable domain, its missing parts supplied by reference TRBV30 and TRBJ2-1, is SQTIHQWPATLVQPVGSPLSLECTVEGTSNPNLYWYRQAAGRGLQLLFYSVGIGQISSEVPQNLSASRPQDRQFILSSKKLLLSDSGFYLCAWSVGGNNEQFFGPGTRLTVL.

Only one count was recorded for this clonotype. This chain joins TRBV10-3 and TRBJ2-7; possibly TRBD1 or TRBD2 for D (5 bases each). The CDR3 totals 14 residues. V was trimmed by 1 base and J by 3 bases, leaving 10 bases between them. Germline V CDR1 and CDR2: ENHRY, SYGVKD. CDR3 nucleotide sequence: TGTGCCATCAGTGAGTGGGGGACCCTCTACGAGCAGTACTTC. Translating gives CAISEWGTLYEQYF.

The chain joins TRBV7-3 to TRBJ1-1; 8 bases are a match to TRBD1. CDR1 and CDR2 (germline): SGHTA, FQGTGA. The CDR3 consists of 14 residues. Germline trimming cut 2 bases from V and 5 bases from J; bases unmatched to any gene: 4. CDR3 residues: CASSLSGGETEAFF. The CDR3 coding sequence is TGTGCCAGCAGCTTATCAGGGGGCGAGACTGAAGCTTTCTTT.

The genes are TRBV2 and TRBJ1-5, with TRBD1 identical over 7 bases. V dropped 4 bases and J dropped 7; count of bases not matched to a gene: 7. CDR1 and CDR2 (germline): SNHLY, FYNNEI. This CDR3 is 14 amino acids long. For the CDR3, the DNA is TGTGCCAGCAGTGGGGGGACAGTGAGGCAGCCCCAGCATTTT. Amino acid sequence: CASSGGTVRQPQHF.

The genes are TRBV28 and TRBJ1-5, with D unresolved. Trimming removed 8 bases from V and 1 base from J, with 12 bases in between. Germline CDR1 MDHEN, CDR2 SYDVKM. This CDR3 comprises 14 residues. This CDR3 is CASEGARSNQPQHF. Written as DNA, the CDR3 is TGTGCCAGCGAGGGCGCCAGGAGCAATCAGCCCCAGCATTTT.

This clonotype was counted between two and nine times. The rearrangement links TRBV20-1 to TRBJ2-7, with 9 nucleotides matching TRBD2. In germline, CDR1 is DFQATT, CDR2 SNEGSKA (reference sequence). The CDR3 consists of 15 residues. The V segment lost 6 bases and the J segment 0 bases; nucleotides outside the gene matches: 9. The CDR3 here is CSAVWREGSSYEQYF. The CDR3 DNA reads TGCAGTGCCGTCTGGCGGGAGGGAAGCTCCTACGAGCAGTACTTC.

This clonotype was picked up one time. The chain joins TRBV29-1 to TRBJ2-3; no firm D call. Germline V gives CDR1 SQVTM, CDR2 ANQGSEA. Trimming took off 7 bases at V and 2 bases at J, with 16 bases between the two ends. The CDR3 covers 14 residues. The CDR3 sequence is CSGFLSAFTDTQYF. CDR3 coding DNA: TGCAGCGGGTTTCTCTCGGCGTTCACAGATACGCAGTATTTT.

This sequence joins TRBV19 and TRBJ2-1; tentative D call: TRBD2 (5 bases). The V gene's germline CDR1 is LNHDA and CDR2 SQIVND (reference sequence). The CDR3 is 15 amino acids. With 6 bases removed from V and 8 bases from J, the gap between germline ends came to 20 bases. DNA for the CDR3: TGTGCCAGTAGCAAAACTCTGCCCCTCGGGGATGAGCAGTTCTTC. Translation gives CASSKTLPLGDEQFF.